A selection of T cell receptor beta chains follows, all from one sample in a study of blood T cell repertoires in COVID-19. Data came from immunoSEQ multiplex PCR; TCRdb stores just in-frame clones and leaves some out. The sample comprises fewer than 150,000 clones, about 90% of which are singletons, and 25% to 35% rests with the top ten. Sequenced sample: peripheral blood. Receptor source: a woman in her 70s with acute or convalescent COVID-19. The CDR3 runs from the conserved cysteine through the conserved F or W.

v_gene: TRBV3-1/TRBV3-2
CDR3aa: CASSQDTGDNGYTF

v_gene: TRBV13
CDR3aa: CASSPRGQGSEKLFF

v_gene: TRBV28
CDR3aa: CASTLRQGASDTQYF

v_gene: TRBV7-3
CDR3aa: CASSTGQTNEQFF

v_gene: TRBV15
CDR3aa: CATSRRGLAEAFF

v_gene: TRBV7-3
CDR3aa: CASSLPGSPLHF

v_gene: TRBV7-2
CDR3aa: CASRLAGGADTQYF

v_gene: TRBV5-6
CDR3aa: CASSRGAGYYNEQFF

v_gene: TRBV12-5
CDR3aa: CASGTGSQPQHF

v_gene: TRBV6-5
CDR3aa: CASSYGGGGYEQYF

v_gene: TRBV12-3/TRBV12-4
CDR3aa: CASSPGRDQPQHF

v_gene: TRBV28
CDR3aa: CASSFLRGNQPQHF

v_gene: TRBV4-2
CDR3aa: CASSQDGGGETEAFF

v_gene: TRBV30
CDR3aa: CAWSVSLGANEQYF

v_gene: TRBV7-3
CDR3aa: CASSRTGGNYEQYF

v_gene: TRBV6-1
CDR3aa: CASSDLGGGTTDTQYF